This T cell receptor beta chain was sequenced during a study of cytomegalovirus exposure and HLA in healthy donors. Study in general: The Caucasian-associated ancestry cluster contained roughly four fifths of the roughly 400 genotyped donors. Notes on the study in general: Many donors shared some public TCRs, even though most TCR sequences were rare. TCR beta chains numbering 164 were designated cytomegalovirus-associated.

CDR1 and CDR2 from the germline V gene are MDHEN and SYDVKM. CDR3 length: 14 amino acids. Trimming cost V 2 bases and J 0 bases, with 8 bases left between them. There are many counts of this clone. Its antigen is currently unknown. 60 Vbeta and 13 Jbeta primers were used in PCR. Per the authors' pipeline: An analysis that came later counted roughly 80 million unique TCR beta chains, around 12 million shared. This table comes from immunoSEQ multiplex PCR, and its TCRdb copy is limited to in-frame clones, with some not included. The V and J calls and the clone size are those of that table, but D and trimming were determined from the DNA. The table records about 130,000 clones, 65% to 85% of them present only once.

J is TRBJ2-7 and V is TRBV28, with a weak D call TRBD2 (6 bases). Sequencing input: PBMCs. The receptor's source is a middle-aged man in good health and CMV-seronegative. DNA for the CDR3: TGTGCCAGCAGTTTAGCGGGGACCTCCTACGAGCAGTACTTC. This gives the protein CASSLAGTSYEQYF.